The TCR beta chain described here comes from a study of spatial heterogeneity in lung cancer (dated by TCRdb to the late 2010s). The study in broad terms: Beta-chain transcripts were consistently detected in greater numbers than alpha-chain transcripts, which likely reflected higher beta-chain transcript abundance. In tumor regions, TCR transcript counts showed a strong correlation with a T cell transcriptional module score from matched bulk RNA-seq. In the raw uncorrected reads, each unique combination of TCR and UMI appeared more than ten times on average. In non-small cell lung cancer, the study made a quantitative comparison of TCR alpha and beta repertoires among multiple tumor regions, matched nontumor lung and blood. TCR repertoire features were related to nonsynonymous mutation counts determined by whole-exome sequencing of tumor tissue. Both alpha and beta chains were TCR-sequenced in 200 to 250 tumor regions, approximately 67 matched nontumor lung samples and around 54 PBMC samples obtained at surgery. Study-wide conclusions, independent of this receptor: The tumor nonsynonymous mutation count correlated with the number of expanded intratumoral alpha and beta TCRs. The count of ubiquitous expanded TCRs correlated with the count of ubiquitous nonsynonymous mutations, and the count of regional expanded TCRs correlated with the count of regional nonsynonymous mutations. Confirming at a functional level the hypothesis that regional TCRs recognize regional mutations was considered to require additional single-cell paired TCR alpha and beta sequencing. TCR-seq was estimated to cover only approximately 7% of tumor T cells for alpha chains and about 13% for beta chains.

This clonotype was seen ten or more times. Its target antigen remains unknown. No base qualities exist here, and no much larger clone lies one base off it. The time point label of this sample denotes: sample taken at primary tumor resection. The donors were about 71 patients from the lung TRACERx cohort who had early-stage, untreated non-small cell lung cancer. Without any cell sorting, TCR sequencing was performed on whole RNA extracted either from tumor and nontumor lung tissue or from cryopreserved PBMC samples. Only patients with enough RNA available from two or more tumor regions were chosen for TCR sequencing. Tumor and adjacent nontumor lung specimens were reviewed by a lung pathologist before selection. To prepare the library, 5' RACE was applied. The listed sequencing device is NextSeq 500. In the TCR library protocol, a unique molecular identifier was attached to each TCR cDNA molecule so that PCR and sequencing errors could be corrected. Per the authors' processing: TCR identification, UMI-based error correction and CDR3 extraction were all carried out with Decombinator tools. Expanded TCRs were defined as those above a frequency of 2 per 1,000, corresponding to the top 1% of the tumor frequency distribution. Expanded tumor TCRs statistically deemed absent (corrected P<0.05) from at least one tumor region were classed as regional, and all other expanded tumor TCRs were classed as ubiquitous. Rényi diversity was computed with the R vegan package after subsampling each repertoire 100 times to 5,000 TCRs. CDR3 similarity networks were built from amino acid triplet string-kernel similarity, with CDR3s being connected when pairwise similarity was above 0.82. The public sequencing data were trimmed at Q25 with fastp and processed into clonotypes with MiXCR by TCRdb, which kept only in-frame beta chains. Each CDR3 protein appears once, grouped with its most common genes and DNA. These V and J calls rely on TCRdb rather than the paper's analysis. Counted in this sample were about 100,000 distinct CDR3 sequences; approximately 4.4% of them appeared once. About 20% of the sample is taken by the ten largest.

The CDR3 goes from the cysteine to the phenylalanine over 17 residues. This entry keeps only the CDR3 DNA: 51 bases, framed from base 1. The germline ends are 20 bases apart after V is trimmed by 8 bases and J by 0 bases. The sequences come from lung tumor tissue, collected at surgery. The sequence was obtained from a male donor with early-stage non-small cell lung cancer. Here the chain combines TRBV12-3 or TRBV12-4 and TRBJ2-1, and possibly TRBD2, on 6 matching bases. This receptor has the CDR3 CASARGTVPGSYNEQFF. The DNA is as follows: TGTGCCAGCGCTCGGGGGACCGTACCCGGCTCCTACAATGAGCAGTTCTTC.